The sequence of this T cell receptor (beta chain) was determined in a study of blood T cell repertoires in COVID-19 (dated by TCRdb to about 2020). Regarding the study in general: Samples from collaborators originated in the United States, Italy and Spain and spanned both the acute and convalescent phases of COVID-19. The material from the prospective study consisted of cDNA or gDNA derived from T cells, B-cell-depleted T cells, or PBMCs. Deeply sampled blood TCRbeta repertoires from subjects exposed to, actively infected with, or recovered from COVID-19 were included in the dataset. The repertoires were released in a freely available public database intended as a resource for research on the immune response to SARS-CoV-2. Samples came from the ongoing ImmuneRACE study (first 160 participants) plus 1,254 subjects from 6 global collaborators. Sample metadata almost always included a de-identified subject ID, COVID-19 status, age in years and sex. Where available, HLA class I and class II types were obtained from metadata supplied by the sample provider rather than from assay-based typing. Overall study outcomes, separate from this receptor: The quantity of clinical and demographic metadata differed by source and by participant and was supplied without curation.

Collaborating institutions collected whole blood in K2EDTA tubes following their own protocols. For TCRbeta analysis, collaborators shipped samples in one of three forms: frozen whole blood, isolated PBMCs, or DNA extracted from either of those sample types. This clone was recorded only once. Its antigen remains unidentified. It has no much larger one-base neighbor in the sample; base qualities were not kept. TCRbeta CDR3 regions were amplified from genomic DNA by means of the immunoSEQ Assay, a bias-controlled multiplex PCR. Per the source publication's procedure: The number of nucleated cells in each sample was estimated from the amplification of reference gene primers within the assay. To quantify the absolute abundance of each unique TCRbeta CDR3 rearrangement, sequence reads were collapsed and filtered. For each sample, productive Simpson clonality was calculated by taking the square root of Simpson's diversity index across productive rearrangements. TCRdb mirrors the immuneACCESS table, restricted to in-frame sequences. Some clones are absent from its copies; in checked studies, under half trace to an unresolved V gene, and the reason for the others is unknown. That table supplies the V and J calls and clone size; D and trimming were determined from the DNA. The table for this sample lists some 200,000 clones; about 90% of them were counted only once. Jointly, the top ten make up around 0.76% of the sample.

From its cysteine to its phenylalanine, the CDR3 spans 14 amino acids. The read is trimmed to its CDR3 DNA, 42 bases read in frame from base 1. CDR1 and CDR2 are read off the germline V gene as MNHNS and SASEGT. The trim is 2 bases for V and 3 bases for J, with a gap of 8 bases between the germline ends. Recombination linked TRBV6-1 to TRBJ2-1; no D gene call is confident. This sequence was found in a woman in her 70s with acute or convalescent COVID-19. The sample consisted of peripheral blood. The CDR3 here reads CASSEFRLYNEQFF. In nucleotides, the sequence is TGTGCCAGCAGTGAATTCCGACTCTACAATGAGCAGTTCTTC.